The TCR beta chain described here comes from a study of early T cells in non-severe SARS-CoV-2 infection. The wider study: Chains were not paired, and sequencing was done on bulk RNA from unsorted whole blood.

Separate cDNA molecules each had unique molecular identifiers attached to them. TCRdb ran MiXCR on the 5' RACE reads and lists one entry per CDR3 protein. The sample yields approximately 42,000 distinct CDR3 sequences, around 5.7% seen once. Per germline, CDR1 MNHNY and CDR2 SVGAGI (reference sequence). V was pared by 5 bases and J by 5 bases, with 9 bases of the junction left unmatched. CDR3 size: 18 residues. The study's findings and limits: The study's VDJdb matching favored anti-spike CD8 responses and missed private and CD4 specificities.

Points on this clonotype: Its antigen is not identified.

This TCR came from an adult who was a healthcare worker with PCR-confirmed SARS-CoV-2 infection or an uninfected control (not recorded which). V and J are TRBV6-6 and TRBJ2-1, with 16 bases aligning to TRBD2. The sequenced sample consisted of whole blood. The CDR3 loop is CASSKQSGTSGGDNEQFF. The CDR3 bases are TGTGCCAGCAGTAAACAATCCGGGACTAGCGGGGGGGACAATGAGCAGTTCTTC.